This is a list of T cell receptor beta chains from one sample in a study of T-cell memory formation after mild COVID-19. TCRdb ran MiXCR on the 5' RACE reads and lists one entry per CDR3 protein. This table has 350,000 to 500,000 distinct CDR3 sequences, roughly 18% appearing once. The material sequenced was PBMCs or a T cell subset sorted from them (not recorded which). The receptor set was obtained from a man aged 18 to 29 who had mild COVID-19 (a few samples of this study predate the infection). Cell type and time point are not known. The CDR3 runs from the conserved cysteine through the conserved F or W. A D gene is named only where the DNA matches it firmly. A clone size is listed for some rows: how often the clone was seen (once, few, many), or a class if it is expanded.

v_call: TRBV7-2
d_call: NA
clone_size: few
j_call: TRBJ1-1
cdr3_aa: CASSLVGTAGGAQYTEAFF
cdr3_nt: TGTGCCAGCAGCTTAGTTGGCACCGCGGGAGGGGCTCAGTACACTGAAGCTTTCTTT

v_call: TRBV30
d_call: NA
clone_size: NA
j_call: TRBJ1-5
cdr3_aa: CAWSSTLGGQPQHF
cdr3_nt: TGTGCCTGGAGTTCCACACTGGGGGGGCAGCCCCAGCATTTT

v_call: TRBV4-3
d_call: NA
clone_size: NA
j_call: TRBJ1-1
cdr3_aa: CASSQDRIGRDWGAFF
cdr3_nt: TGCGCCAGCAGCCAAGATAGGATAGGACGGGACTGGGGAGCTTTCTTT

v_call: TRBV13
d_call: TRBD2
clone_size: NA
j_call: TRBJ2-1
cdr3_aa: CASSQTSGVWNEQFF
cdr3_nt: TGTGCCAGCAGCCAAACTAGCGGGGTTTGGAATGAGCAGTTCTTC

v_call: TRBV6-2/TRBV6-3
d_call: NA
clone_size: NA
j_call: TRBJ2-3
cdr3_aa: CASSRGSSSSTDTQYF
cdr3_nt: TGTGCCAGCAGCCGGGGGTCCAGTAGCTCCACAGATACGCAGTATTTT

v_call: TRBV5-6
d_call: NA
clone_size: few
j_call: TRBJ2-2
cdr3_aa: CASSLDLTGELFF
cdr3_nt: TGTGCCAGCAGCTTGGACCTCACCGGGGAGCTGTTTTTT

v_call: TRBV20-1
d_call: NA
clone_size: few
j_call: TRBJ2-1
cdr3_aa: CSARRGSGEQFF
cdr3_nt: TGCAGTGCTAGAAGGGGCAGCGGTGAGCAGTTCTTC

v_call: TRBV5-1
d_call: TRBD1
clone_size: NA
j_call: TRBJ1-4
cdr3_aa: CASGPGQGNEKLFF
cdr3_nt: TGCGCCAGCGGACCGGGACAGGGGAATGAAAAACTGTTTTTT

v_call: TRBV29-1
d_call: NA
clone_size: few
j_call: TRBJ2-5
cdr3_aa: CSVEQHIETMYF
cdr3_nt: TGCAGCGTGGAACAGCATATAGAGACTATGTACTTC

v_call: TRBV7-9
d_call: NA
clone_size: NA
j_call: TRBJ2-5
cdr3_aa: CASSLASRQETQYF
cdr3_nt: TGTGCCAGCAGCTTAGCCAGCAGACAAGAGACCCAGTACTTC

v_call: TRBV14
d_call: NA
clone_size: few
j_call: TRBJ1-2
cdr3_aa: CASSQDTGRGRYGYTF
cdr3_nt: TGTGCCAGCAGCCAAGATACGGGGCGCGGCCGCTATGGCTACACCTTC

v_call: TRBV20-1
d_call: NA
clone_size: NA
j_call: TRBJ1-1
cdr3_aa: CSASVPPLNTEAFF
cdr3_nt: TGCAGTGCTAGTGTGCCACCTCTGAACACTGAAGCTTTCTTT

v_call: TRBV6-2/TRBV6-3
d_call: NA
clone_size: few
j_call: TRBJ2-4
cdr3_aa: CASSYGNIQYF
cdr3_nt: TGTGCCAGCAGTTACGGGAACATTCAGTACTTC

v_call: TRBV7-6
d_call: TRBD1
clone_size: few
j_call: TRBJ2-1
cdr3_aa: CASSPQPGTGHNEQFF
cdr3_nt: TGTGCCAGCAGCCCGCAACCCGGGACAGGGCACAATGAGCAGTTCTTC

v_call: TRBV28
d_call: NA
clone_size: NA
j_call: TRBJ2-2
cdr3_aa: CASSLSGFQGELFF
cdr3_nt: TGTGCCAGCAGTTTATCGGGATTTCAGGGGGAGCTGTTTTTT

v_call: TRBV7-9
d_call: TRBD2
clone_size: many
j_call: TRBJ2-5
cdr3_aa: CASSSGLEGTQYF
cdr3_nt: TGTGCCAGCAGCTCGGGACTAGAAGGGACCCAGTACTTC

v_call: TRBV9
d_call: TRBD1
clone_size: few
j_call: TRBJ1-1
cdr3_aa: CASSAGTGGENTEAFF
cdr3_nt: TGTGCCAGCAGCGCAGGGACAGGGGGCGAGAACACTGAAGCTTTCTTT

v_call: TRBV6-5
d_call: NA
clone_size: NA
j_call: TRBJ1-1
cdr3_aa: CASSYSVGSGEAFF
cdr3_nt: TGTGCCAGCAGTTACTCCGTGGGTTCCGGTGAAGCTTTCTTT

v_call: TRBV12-3/TRBV12-4
d_call: NA
clone_size: many
j_call: TRBJ2-3
cdr3_aa: CASSPSYADTQYF
cdr3_nt: TGTGCCAGCAGTCCATCTTACGCAGATACGCAGTATTTT

v_call: TRBV20-1
d_call: NA
clone_size: few
j_call: TRBJ2-3
cdr3_aa: CSASVSGTDTQYF
cdr3_nt: TGCAGTGCTAGCGTTAGCGGCACAGATACGCAGTATTTT

v_call: TRBV20-1
d_call: NA
clone_size: few
j_call: TRBJ2-5
cdr3_aa: CSASILQETQYF
cdr3_nt: TGCAGTGCTAGTATCCTCCAAGAGACCCAGTACTTC

v_call: TRBV5-6
d_call: TRBD1
clone_size: few
j_call: TRBJ1-5
cdr3_aa: CASSRGQGDQPQHF
cdr3_nt: TGTGCCAGCAGCCGAGGACAGGGCGATCAGCCCCAGCATTTT

v_call: TRBV4-3
d_call: NA
clone_size: NA
j_call: TRBJ2-1
cdr3_aa: CASSQWGADDEQFF
cdr3_nt: TGCGCCAGCAGCCAATGGGGGGCAGACGATGAGCAGTTCTTC

v_call: TRBV12-5
d_call: TRBD1
clone_size: NA
j_call: TRBJ2-3
cdr3_aa: CASGIQGSGDTQYF
cdr3_nt: TGTGCTAGTGGTATACAGGGGTCCGGAGATACGCAGTATTTT

v_call: TRBV4-1
d_call: NA
clone_size: few
j_call: TRBJ1-1
cdr3_aa: CASSQFVAVEGAFF
cdr3_nt: TGCGCCAGCAGCCAATTCGTTGCCGTGGAGGGAGCTTTCTTT

v_call: TRBV23-1
d_call: TRBD1
clone_size: many
j_call: TRBJ2-5
cdr3_aa: CARENRTGVETQYF
cdr3_nt: TGCGCCAGAGAAAACCGGACAGGGGTAGAGACCCAGTACTTC

v_call: TRBV20-1
d_call: TRBD2
clone_size: NA
j_call: TRBJ2-7
cdr3_aa: CSAAGGSYEQYF
cdr3_nt: TGCAGTGCCGCGGGGGGGTCCTACGAGCAGTACTTC

v_call: TRBV7-3
d_call: TRBD2
clone_size: NA
j_call: TRBJ2-3
cdr3_aa: CASSRRLAGTDTQYF
cdr3_nt: TGTGCCAGCAGCCGCCGACTAGCGGGGACAGATACGCAGTATTTT